A selection of T cell receptor beta chains follows, all from one sample in a study of graft-versus-host responses after intestinal transplantation. Produced via immunoSEQ multiplex PCR; TCRdb's table is partial and in-frame only. The data hold about 8,200 clones, with over 25% observed a single time. The source was alloreactive CD4+ T cells from a mixed lymphocyte reaction culture, collected before intestinal transplant. The source of these receptors is a human patient who received an intestinal transplant. CDR3s include the opening cysteine and the closing phenylalanine or tryptophan. The order of the fields is D gene, clone size, V gene, J gene, CDR3 DNA, CDR3 protein. The D gene is left open where the match is weak. The size of a clone is reported for some rows only, either as once, few or many, or as a class for expanded clones.

D: TRBD2
size: .
V: TRBV19
J: TRBJ2-5
DNA: TGTGCCAGTAGTATAGTAGGCGGGGGGTCGGAGACCCAGTACTTC
CDR3: CASSIVGGGSETQYF

D: TRBD1
size: medium-sized
V: TRBV2
J: TRBJ2-2
DNA: TGTGCCAGCAGTTTCAGGGGGCTGGGCACCGGGGAGCTGTTTTTT
CDR3: CASSFRGLGTGELFF

D: .
size: few
V: TRBV5-1
J: TRBJ2-5
DNA: TGCGCCAGCAGCCAAAGCGGAGGTCAAGAGACCCAGTACTTC
CDR3: CASSQSGGQETQYF

D: TRBD1
size: large
V: TRBV14
J: TRBJ1-2
DNA: TGTGCCAGCAGCCATACAGGGGGCCGTGGCTACACCTTC
CDR3: CASSHTGGRGYTF

D: TRBD1
size: .
V: TRBV7-8
J: TRBJ2-7
DNA: TGTGCCAGCAGCTTGAGACAGGGGTTCTACGAGCAGTACTTC
CDR3: CASSLRQGFYEQYF

D: TRBD1
size: .
V: TRBV6-1
J: TRBJ2-7
DNA: TGTGCCAGCAGCCATCAGGGGACAGGCTCGTACGAGCAGTACTTC
CDR3: CASSHQGTGSYEQYF

D: TRBD1
size: few
V: TRBV7-6
J: TRBJ1-6
DNA: TGTGCCAGCAGCTCCATCCAGGGGGCTAATTCACCCCTCCACTTT
CDR3: CASSSIQGANSPLHF

D: TRBD1
size: medium-sized
V: TRBV4-1
J: TRBJ1-2
DNA: TGCGCCAGCAGTCAAACAGGGGGTGGGCTCTATGGCTACACCTTC
CDR3: CASSQTGGGLYGYTF

D: .
size: .
V: TRBV6-5
J: TRBJ1-4
DNA: TGTGCCAGCAGTTACTCGAGTCGGGGAGAAAAACTGTTTTTT
CDR3: CASSYSSRGEKLFF

D: TRBD1
size: few
V: TRBV10-2
J: TRBJ1-3
DNA: TGCGCCAGCACCGTGACAGGGGACTCTGGAAACACCATATATTTT
CDR3: CASTVTGDSGNTIYF

D: TRBD2
size: .
V: TRBV11-2
J: TRBJ2-1
DNA: TGTGCCAGCAGCTTAGTGCCTAGCGGGGGTAACTACAATGAGCAGTTCTTC
CDR3: CASSLVPSGGNYNEQFF

D: .
size: medium-sized
V: TRBV28
J: TRBJ2-7
DNA: TGTGCCAGCAGGGGGCAGGTCGAGCAGTACTTC
CDR3: CASRGQVEQYF

D: TRBD2
size: .
V: TRBV5-4
J: TRBJ2-5
DNA: TGTGCCAGCAGCTTGGACCCGGGGGGGGTCCAGGAGACCCAGTACTTC
CDR3: CASSLDPGGVQETQYF

D: .
size: few
V: TRBV18
J: TRBJ2-1
DNA: TGTGCCAGCTCACCTGACAGAGCCTACAATGAGCAGTTCTTC
CDR3: CASSPDRAYNEQFF

D: .
size: .
V: TRBV20-1
J: TRBJ2-7
DNA: TGCAGTGCTACAGGGTTCTACGAGCAGTACTTC
CDR3: CSATGFYEQYF

D: .
size: few
V: TRBV6-5
J: TRBJ1-6
DNA: TGTGCCAGCGGAGGTTCTAATTCACCCCTCCACTTT
CDR3: CASGGSNSPLHF

D: TRBD2
size: medium-sized
V: TRBV10-2
J: TRBJ2-7
DNA: TGCGCCAGCAGTCCCTTAAAAACTAGCGGGGGATTTTACGAGCAGTACTTC
CDR3: CASSPLKTSGGFYEQYF

D: TRBD1
size: .
V: TRBV9
J: TRBJ2-2
DNA: TGTGCCAGCAGCTCAGGGGGTAGCGGGGAGCTGTTTTTT
CDR3: CASSSGGSGELFF

D: .
size: medium-sized
V: TRBV28
J: TRBJ1-4
DNA: TGTGCCAGCAGTTTATCGTTAGGGAGATTCCTGTTTTTT
CDR3: CASSLSLGRFLFF

D: TRBD2
size: .
V: TRBV27
J: TRBJ2-1
DNA: TGTGCCAGCAGTGCGGGGACTAGCGGGTACAATGAGCAGTTCTTC
CDR3: CASSAGTSGYNEQFF

D: .
size: .
V: TRBV2
J: TRBJ2-1
DNA: TGTGCCACGTCCACAAACAATGAGCAGTTCTTC
CDR3: CATSTNNEQFF

D: .
size: few
V: TRBV2
J: TRBJ1-1
DNA: TGTGCCAGCAGTGCGGAGAGGGTCTCTTTAACCACTGAAGCTTTCTTT
CDR3: CASSAERVSLTTEAFF

D: TRBD2
size: .
V: TRBV9
J: TRBJ2-2
DNA: TGTGCCAGCAGCCTTCGACTAGCGGCGAACACCGGGGAGCTGTTTTTT
CDR3: CASSLRLAANTGELFF

D: .
size: few
V: TRBV7-6
J: TRBJ2-5
DNA: TGTGCCAGCAGCTCAGGTCTTGGGGCAGAAGAGACCCAGTACTTC
CDR3: CASSSGLGAEETQYF

D: .
size: .
V: TRBV9
J: TRBJ2-3
DNA: TGTGCCAGCAGCCTCCTTGCGAGCACAGATACGCAGTATTTT
CDR3: CASSLLASTDTQYF

D: TRBD1
size: .
V: TRBV27
J: TRBJ1-5
DNA: TGTGCCAGCAGTTTGGGGGACAGCCGGTGGCCCCAGCATTTT
CDR3: CASSLGDSRWPQHF

D: TRBD1
size: few
V: TRBV6-1
J: TRBJ1-1
DNA: TGTGCCAGCAGCGCTACAGGGGGCGCCAGGACTGAAGCTTTCTTT
CDR3: CASSATGGARTEAFF

D: .
size: .
V: TRBV28
J: TRBJ1-4
DNA: TGTGCCAGCAGCTCTCCTCTGCACCAGGGTTTAGGGGAAAAACTGTTTTTT
CDR3: CASSSPLHQGLGEKLFF

D: TRBD1
size: .
V: TRBV5-1
J: TRBJ1-4
DNA: TGCGCCAGCAGCTCCGGGGCGAGGGGCAGGGGGCCTGAAAAACTGTTTTTT
CDR3: CASSSGARGRGPEKLFF

D: TRBD2
size: few
V: TRBV18
J: TRBJ2-3
DNA: TGTGCCAGCTCACCACGACTAGCAACAGATACGCAGTATTTT
CDR3: CASSPRLATDTQYF

D: .
size: .
V: TRBV11-1
J: TRBJ1-1
DNA: TGTGCCAGCAGCCTAGGAGTTGCGAACACTGAAGCTTTCTTT
CDR3: CASSLGVANTEAFF

D: TRBD1
size: .
V: TRBV5-4
J: TRBJ2-2
DNA: TGTGCCAGCAGCTCAGGGGGCGCGAACACCGGGGAGCTGTTTTTT
CDR3: CASSSGGANTGELFF

D: TRBD2
size: few
V: TRBV10-3
J: TRBJ2-7
DNA: TGTGCCATCAGTGCCGCGGGAGGGGAGAGGGAGCAGTACTTC
CDR3: CAISAAGGEREQYF

D: .
size: .
V: TRBV11-2
J: TRBJ2-3
DNA: TGTGCCAGCAGCTTAGGGGGGGGCACAGATACGCAGTATTTT
CDR3: CASSLGGGTDTQYF

D: TRBD1
size: few
V: TRBV7-9
J: TRBJ1-1
DNA: TGTGCCAGCACCAAGACAGGGGGCATGAACACTGAAGCTTTCTTT
CDR3: CASTKTGGMNTEAFF

D: .
size: medium-sized
V: TRBV10-2
J: TRBJ1-6
DNA: TGCGCCAGCAGGGACAGAACTGATTCACCCCTCCACTTT
CDR3: CASRDRTDSPLHF

D: TRBD1
size: few
V: TRBV18
J: TRBJ2-7
DNA: TGTGCCAGCTCACAGGGACAGGGCTCCTACGAGCAGTACTTC
CDR3: CASSQGQGSYEQYF

D: .
size: medium-sized
V: TRBV5-1
J: TRBJ1-2
DNA: TGCGCCAGCAGCTTGGGCAGGGTAGAAGGCTACACCTTC
CDR3: CASSLGRVEGYTF

D: TRBD1
size: few
V: TRBV5-1
J: TRBJ1-1
DNA: TGCGCCAGCAGCTTGGGGACAGGGGTTTTGGACACTGAAGCTTTCTTT
CDR3: CASSLGTGVLDTEAFF

D: .
size: few
V: TRBV11-2
J: TRBJ2-5
DNA: TGTGCCAGCAGCTACTTACCCGTCGGAGAGACCCAGTACTTC
CDR3: CASSYLPVGETQYF

D: TRBD2
size: .
V: TRBV18
J: TRBJ2-3
DNA: TGTGCCAGCTCACTTCTTGGACTAGCGGGGGGCCCTAGCACAGATACGCAGTATTTT
CDR3: CASSLLGLAGGPSTDTQYF

D: TRBD1
size: once
V: TRBV6-1
J: TRBJ1-5
DNA: TGTGCCAGCAGTGAAGGGGGACAGGGGTCTCAGCCCCAGCATTTT
CDR3: CASSEGGQGSQPQHF

D: TRBD1
size: few
V: TRBV5-1
J: TRBJ2-2
DNA: TGCGCCAGCAGCTTGGCTGACAGGGGGCTAGGGACGAACACCGGGGAGCTGTTTTTT
CDR3: CASSLADRGLGTNTGELFF

D: TRBD2
size: few
V: TRBV10-2
J: TRBJ2-4
DNA: TGCGCCAGCAGTGCCCCGAGCGGGGGGGCCGCCAAAAACATTCAGTACTTC
CDR3: CASSAPSGGAAKNIQYF

D: .
size: few
V: TRBV6-6
J: TRBJ2-3
DNA: TGTGCCAGCAGCCGACATGATACGCAGTATTTT
CDR3: CASSRHDTQYF

D: .
size: .
V: TRBV27
J: TRBJ2-3
DNA: TGTGCCAGCAGTGCGAGCGGTTTCACAGATACGCAGTATTTT
CDR3: CASSASGFTDTQYF

D: .
size: once
V: TRBV7-8
J: TRBJ2-1
DNA: TGTGCCAGCAACCCTTGGACAGGGGCGCGGGGTAGCGGGAGTGATGAGCAGTTCTTC
CDR3: CASNPWTGARGSGSDEQFF

D: .
size: .
V: TRBV7-9
J: TRBJ2-5
DNA: TGTGCCAGCAGGTCCCTGGGAGAAGAGACCCAGTACTTC
CDR3: CASRSLGEETQYF

D: TRBD1
size: .
V: TRBV6-1
J: TRBJ1-1
DNA: TGTGCCAGCAGTGCCCTTACAGGGGGCACTGAAGCTTTCTTT
CDR3: CASSALTGGTEAFF

D: TRBD2
size: once
V: TRBV7-9
J: TRBJ2-1
DNA: TGTGCCAGCAGCTTGAGCGGACTAGAGATAAATGAGCAGTTCTTC
CDR3: CASSLSGLEINEQFF

D: .
size: .
V: TRBV30
J: TRBJ2-7
DNA: TGTGCCTGGAGTGGAGAGGACAGCTCCTACGAGCAGTACTTC
CDR3: CAWSGEDSSYEQYF

D: TRBD1
size: .
V: TRBV4-1
J: TRBJ2-7
DNA: TGCGCCAGCAGCCTTGATTGGGACAGAGGTTACGAGCAGTACTTC
CDR3: CASSLDWDRGYEQYF

D: .
size: .
V: TRBV6-5
J: TRBJ1-5
DNA: TGTGCCAGCAGTGAAGAATCTAGAAGGCAGCCCCAGCATTTT
CDR3: CASSEESRRQPQHF

D: .
size: .
V: TRBV29-1
J: TRBJ1-1
DNA: TGCAGCGTTGTCGGAGGGCCTTTGAACACTGAAGCTTTCTTT
CDR3: CSVVGGPLNTEAFF

D: .
size: .
V: TRBV29-1
J: TRBJ2-4
DNA: TGCAGCGTTGAACAGGCGGGGAAAAACATTCAGTACTTC
CDR3: CSVEQAGKNIQYF

D: TRBD2
size: medium-sized
V: TRBV10-3
J: TRBJ2-1
DNA: TGTGCCATCAGTGAGTCTAGCGGGAGCTTCAATGAGCAGTTCTTC
CDR3: CAISESSGSFNEQFF